The 9 T cell receptor beta chains in this list originate from one sample, sequenced in a study of shared clonotypes between healthy human individuals. Measured with immunoSEQ multiplex PCR; TCRdb has only the in-frame clones, and not every one. The table lists roughly 2.4 million clones, around 95% of them singletons. The specimen was naive CD4+ T cells sorted from blood. Subset in this sample: CD45RA+ positively selected. The receptors shown here come from a man between 18 and 35 years old in good health.

V usage is TRBV5-1 and J usage is TRBJ1-1; tentative D call: TRBD1 (5 bases). The CDR3 is 12 amino acids. Germline V gene lookup returns CDR1 SGHRS and CDR2 YFSETQ. The germline V and J ends were trimmed by 2 bases and 4 bases, with 6 bases remaining between them. The CDR3 loop is CASSFGATEAFF. The CDR3, as DNA: TGCGCCAGCAGCTTCGGGGCCACTGAAGCTTTCTTT.

The genes are TRBV28 and TRBJ1-2; D remains ambiguous. From germline, CDR1 is MDHEN and CDR2 SYDVKM. Trimming removed 1 base at V and 0 bases at J, with 12 bases between. The CDR3 sequence is 16 residues long. CDR3 protein: CASSLSARTSNYGYTF. CDR3 DNA: TGTGCCAGCAGTTTATCAGCCAGGACTTCTAACTATGGCTACACCTTC.

The chain has TRBV20-1 and TRBJ2-4; D is uncertain. Germline V gene sequence: CDR1 DFQATT, CDR2 SNEGSKA (reference sequence). CDR3 length equals 11 residues. V was trimmed by 1 base and J by 8 bases, leaving 6 bases between them. Here the CDR3 DNA reads TGCAGTGCTAGAGGCCCTGACATTCAGTACTTC. As protein: CSARGPDIQYF.

The chain combines TRBV5-6 with TRBJ1-3, with D uncertain. The V end lost 5 bases, the J end lost 0 bases, and 15 bases lay between the germline ends. CDR3 length equals 16 residues. Germline V CDR1 and CDR2: SGHDT, YYEEEE. The CDR3 DNA reads as TGTGCCAGCAGATTCGGTATGGTGGACTCTGGAAACACCATATATTTT. It translates to CASRFGMVDSGNTIYF.

This rearrangement joins TRBV28 to TRBJ1-6; no clear D. The germline CDR1 and CDR2 sequences are MDHEN and SYDVKM. Trimming left V 5 bases short and J 4 bases short, with 15 bases between. The CDR3 is 16 amino acids. For the CDR3, the DNA is TGTGCCAGCAGTCTCAACCCGGCGGGTTATAATTCACCCCTCCACTTT. Encoded protein: CASSLNPAGYNSPLHF.

The chain has TRBV19 and TRBJ2-7; D call uncertain. The CDR3 loop spans 13 amino acids. CDR1 is LNHDA, CDR2 SQIVND, per germline (reference sequence). Trimming pared 6 bases from V and 4 bases from J, leaving 13 bases between. The CDR3 reads CASSNGPRYEQYF. CDR3 coding DNA: TGTGCCAGTAGCAACGGACCGAGATACGAGCAGTACTTC.

A single count supports this clone. The chain uses TRBV28 and TRBJ2-1; tentative D call: TRBD2 (5 bases). CDR1 is MDHEN, CDR2 SYDVKM, per germline. Trimming took off 6 bases at V and 5 bases at J, with 20 bases between the two ends. The CDR3 loop spans 16 amino acids. DNA for the CDR3: TGTGCCAGCAGCCCTTTAGGACTGATGCCTAACAATGAGCAGTTCTTC. As protein: CASSPLGLMPNNEQFF.

The CDR3 DNA reads as TGTGCCAGCAAAAACCCCCGGACAGGGGTCGAGCAGTACTTC. Protein sequence: CASKNPRTGVEQYF. This chain links TRBV2 with TRBJ2-7, with TRBD1 matching over 9 bases. This CDR3 has 14 residues. The junction had 10 bases not matched to a gene; V was cut back by 7 bases and J by 6 bases. CDR1 SNHLY and CDR2 FYNNEI come from the germline V gene.

The V and J genes are TRBV11-2 and TRBJ2-2; D remains ambiguous. Germline V CDR1 and CDR2: SGHAT, FQNNGV. This CDR3 is built from 14 residues. The V end was cut by 2 bases, the J end by 5 bases, with 9 bases between. The CDR3 sequence: CASSLLPDTGELFF. The CDR3 DNA sequence: TGTGCCAGCAGCTTACTCCCGGATACCGGGGAGCTGTTTTTT.